This T cell receptor (beta chain) is drawn from a study of identical twins. The study, taken as a whole, reports: There was more out-of-frame TCR alpha sharing in monozygotic twins than models estimated. Within cord blood, abundant beta clonotypes carried fewer insertions, but memory repertoires showed no such trend.

A remark on this clonotype: Its antigen is undetermined.

Unique molecular identifiers were in the cDNA, with template-switch universal primer binding. Each CDR3 protein is one row after TCRdb ran MiXCR on the 5' RACE reads. Of 300,000 to 400,000 distinct CDR3 sequences in the sample, roughly 10% were seen once. The CDR3 length is 17 residues. V gave up 7 bases and J gave up 0 bases; unmatched junction bases: 7. The rearrangement joins TRBV12-3 or TRBV12-4 to TRBJ2-2, with 11 bases matching TRBD2. The receptor was derived from a woman aged 45 to 65 in good health. Specimen: naive T cells sorted from blood. The CDR3 region has the DNA TGTGCCAGCACCTCCGGACTAGCGGGTCCGAACACCGGGGAGCTGTTTTTT. This sequence encodes CASTSGLAGPNTGELFF.